A single sample is the source of the 25 T cell receptor beta chains below, sequenced in a study of blood T cells in healthy people across ages. Together with a sample-barcoded 5' primer, a J-beta primer mix was included in a second PCR lasting about 7 to 12 cycles. Each CDR3 protein is one row after TCRdb ran MiXCR on the 5' RACE reads. This sample yields around 940,000 distinct CDR3 sequences, of which 45% to 60% are seen a single time; roughly a fifth belongs to the top ten. Input material: blood. The origin of the receptors is a woman aged 60-75 years in good health.

The CDR3 region is CASSVAPDRGEQYF. Written as DNA, the CDR3 is TGTGCCAGCAGCGTAGCCCCCGACCGTGGGGAGCAGTACTTC. The gene calls are TRBV9 and TRBJ2-4; a weak D match, TRBD2 (5 bases). The V and J ends lost 0 bases and 13 bases respectively, with 17 bases between them. The CDR3 is made up of 14 amino acids. CDR1 is SGDLS, CDR2 YYNGEE, per germline. Full variable domain (missing parts from reference TRBV9 and TRBJ2-4): DSGVTQTPKHLITATGQRVTLRCSPRSGDLSVYWYQQSLDQGLQFLIQYYNGEERAKGNILERFSAQQFPDLHSELNLSSLELGDSALYFCASSVAPDRGEQYFGAGTRLSVL.

This clonotype has only one observation. CDR3 region: CSARKKATDTQYF. As DNA, the CDR3 is TGCAGTGCTAGAAAAAAAGCCACAGATACGCAGTATTTT. J is TRBJ2-3 and V is TRBV20-1; unclear D gene. V was trimmed by 2 bases and J by 2 bases, leaving 8 bases between them. The germline V gene has CDR1 DFQATT and CDR2 SNEGSKA (reference sequence). There are 13 residues in the CDR3.

The V and J genes are TRBV18 and TRBJ1-4; D is undetermined. This CDR3 spans 17 amino acids. CDR1 and CDR2 from the germline V gene are KGHSH and LQKENI. V lost 1 base and J 0 bases, leaving 12 bases between the germline ends. CDR3 sequence reads: CASSPRNAFATNEKLFF. As DNA, the CDR3 is TGTGCCAGCTCACCACGGAATGCCTTTGCAACTAATGAAAAACTGTTTTTT.

This chain joins TRBV15 and TRBJ2-1, with D hard to call. Trimming cost V 0 bases and J 6 bases, with 6 bases left between them. This CDR3 spans 13 amino acids. Germline assignment: CDR1 LNHNV and CDR2 YYDKDF (reference sequence). The CDR3 sequence: CATSRDWSNEQFF. The DNA of the CDR3 is TGTGCCACCAGCAGAGACTGGTCCAATGAGCAGTTCTTC.

This clonotype was recorded a few times. This chain uses TRBV28 with TRBJ2-7; a weak D match, TRBD2 (6 bases). This CDR3 has 16 amino acids. V shed 6 bases and J shed 1 base, with 19 bases lying between them. Germline V gene data show CDR1 as MDHEN and CDR2 as SYDVKM. The CDR3: CASSTRRGAGSYEQYF. DNA of the CDR3: TGTGCCAGCAGCACAAGGCGGGGTGCGGGGTCCTACGAGCAGTACTTC.

The gene calls are TRBV27 and TRBJ2-3; 9 bases are shared with TRBD2. Germline V gene sequence: CDR1 MNHEY, CDR2 SMNVEV (reference sequence). The CDR3 has 16 residues. The junction had 10 bases not matched to a gene; V was cut back by 5 bases and J by 4 bases. CDR3 region: CASSAAGAGGSDTQYF. CDR3 nucleotide sequence: TGTGCCAGCAGTGCTGCCGGTGCGGGAGGGTCAGATACGCAGTATTTT.

This clonotype came up a few times. The chain couples TRBV2 to TRBJ2-7, with 7 bases lining up with TRBD1. Looked up from germline, CDR1 is SNHLY and CDR2 is FYNNEI. V trimming: 6 bases; J trimming: 4 bases; junction bases outside the gene matches: 12. The CDR3 length is 15 residues. For the CDR3, the DNA is TGTGCCAGCAGGAGGTCGGAGACAGGGATGTACGAGCAGTACTTC. Its protein is CASRRSETGMYEQYF.

The J gene is TRBJ2-2, the V gene TRBV7-2; the match to TRBD2 covers 7 bases. The V and J ends lost 0 bases and 8 bases, in that order; junction bases with no gene match: 9. This CDR3 region has 16 residues. Germline CDR1 reads SGHTA; CDR2 reads FQGNSA. The CDR3 region is CASSLALGGFEGELFF. CDR3 DNA sequence: TGTGCCAGCAGCTTAGCGCTGGGAGGGTTTGAAGGGGAGCTGTTTTTT.

The sample holds a few counts of this clonotype. DNA for the CDR3: TGCAGTGCTAGAGGGGGAATCTATAATTCACCCCTCCACTTT. This gives the protein CSARGGIYNSPLHF. This chain joins TRBV20-1 and TRBJ1-6, with D uncertain. V was cut by 1 base and J by 3 bases, with 7 bases left in between. This CDR3 is built from 14 residues. Germline values: CDR1 DFQATT, CDR2 SNEGSKA (reference sequence).

About this clonotype itself: Mismatch with germline at one junction end may stem from a read error. The V call is TRBV28, the J call TRBJ2-4; D call uncertain. There are 16 residues in the CDR3. Germline V gene lookup returns CDR1 MDHEN and CDR2 SYDVKM. CDR3 nucleotide sequence: TGTGCCAGCAGTCTAGGGTCATCGTTCGCCAAAAACATTCGGTACTTC. Residues: CASSLGSSFAKNIRYF.

V gene TRBV7-2 combines with J gene TRBJ2-7; possibly TRBD2 for D (6 bases). The V gene's germline CDR1 is SGHTA and CDR2 FQGNSA. Trimming cost V 3 bases and J 3 bases, with 12 bases left between them. The CDR3 runs to 14 residues. Here the CDR3 DNA reads TGTGCCAGCAGCTTGGAGGGACGAAGCTACGAGCAGTACTTC. The encoded protein is CASSLEGRSYEQYF.

The sample holds a few counts of this clonotype. The chain uses TRBV5-6 and TRBJ2-1; D might be TRBD1 (6 bases). The CDR3 runs to 15 residues. Germline assignment: CDR1 SGHDT and CDR2 YYEEEE. The V end was cut by 4 bases, the J end by 6 bases, with 17 bases between. DNA for the CDR3: TGTGCCAGCAGCCCTAAGACAGGTTTTCCCAATGAGCAGTTCTTC. It codes for CASSPKTGFPNEQFF.

The chain is built from TRBV10-3 and TRBJ2-1, with 8 bases that match TRBD2. The CDR3 loop spans 14 amino acids. Germline CDR1 ENHRY, CDR2 SYGVKD. Germline trimming cut 5 bases from V and 9 bases from J; bases unmatched to any gene: 9. CDR3 nucleotide sequence: TGTGCCATCAGTTACAGAGCGGGAGACAGTGAGCAGTTCTTC. It yields the protein CAISYRAGDSEQFF.

To note about this clonotype: This may be a read error, as it is one base from a much larger clone. The rearrangement uses TRBV10-3 and TRBJ2-1; tentative D call: TRBD2 (6 bases). Germline-derived CDR1 and CDR2 are ENHRY and SYGVKD. This CDR3 contains 14 residues. The germline V and J ends were trimmed by 10 bases and 0 bases, with 13 bases remaining between them. CDR3 region: CATGPGLSYNEQFF. The CDR3 region has the DNA TGTGCCACTGGGCCGGGACTCTCCTACAATGAGCAGTTCTTC.

V gene TRBV12-3 or TRBV12-4 combines with J gene TRBJ2-7; 9 bases map to TRBD1. The V gene end was trimmed by 5 bases and the J gene end by 6 bases; junction bases not matched to a gene: 8. The CDR3 extends over 14 amino acids. CDR3 nucleotide sequence: TGTGCCAGCAGTGCGGGACAGGGTTTTATCGAGCAGTACTTC. This translates into CASSAGQGFIEQYF.

This clonotype was picked up a small number of times. This chain links TRBV5-6 with TRBJ1-6; D is ambiguous. V was clipped by 0 bases and J by 9 bases, with 13 bases between them. Germline V gives CDR1 SGHDT, CDR2 YYEEEE. This CDR3 is 15 amino acids long. This CDR3 is CASSLVSSGRSPLHF. Written as DNA, the CDR3 is TGTGCCAGCAGCTTGGTATCATCCGGTCGTTCACCCCTCCACTTT.

This chain links TRBV7-9 with TRBJ2-1, with a weak D call TRBD1 (5 bases). This CDR3 has 12 residues. CDR1 SEHNR and CDR2 FQNEAQ come from the germline V gene (reference sequence). Trimming left V 10 bases short and J 4 bases short, with 11 bases between. CDR3 nucleotides: TGTGCCACCGAGACAGATTACAATGAGCAGTTCTTC. As protein: CATETDYNEQFF.

This rearrangement joins TRBV7-8 to TRBJ2-1, with 8 bases identical to TRBD2. Germline lookup yields CDR1 SGHVS and CDR2 FQNEAQ. This CDR3 spans 17 amino acids. V shed 4 bases and J 4 bases; nucleotides not matched to a gene: 12. Here the CDR3 DNA reads TGTGCCAGCAGCTACCTTGGGGTAGCGGGGTTTTACAATGAGCAGTTCTTC. It specifies CASSYLGVAGFYNEQFF.

The genes are TRBV21-1 and TRBJ2-1; the D segment call TRBD2 is taken from the table without a DNA check. TRBV21-1 is described as a pseudogene. This CDR3 comprises 16 residues. The CDR3 sequence: CASSRNLGGIYYEQFF. CDR3 nucleotides: TGTGCCAGCAGCAGAAATTTGGGCGGGATTTACTATGAGCAGTTCTTC.

The rearrangement uses TRBV29-1 and TRBJ1-2, with 10 bases fitting TRBD1. The CDR3 extends over 13 amino acids. CDR1 SQVTM and CDR2 ANQGSEA come from the germline V gene. Trimming took 7 bases from V and 6 from J; bases not matched to a gene: 8. This chain's CDR3 is CSASRQGANGYTF. The CDR3 DNA sequence: TGCAGCGCGAGCCGACAGGGGGCGAATGGCTACACCTTC.

The chain couples TRBV5-1 to TRBJ2-7; 9 bases are a match to TRBD2. V dropped 2 bases and J dropped 4; count of bases not matched to a gene: 10. This CDR3 spans 16 amino acids. CDR1 is SGHRS, CDR2 YFSETQ, per germline. The DNA of the CDR3 is TGCGCCAGCAGCTTTGGACCGCTAGCGGGACTTTACGAGCAGTACTTC. Amino acid sequence: CASSFGPLAGLYEQYF. The variable domain in full, completed from reference TRBV5-1 and TRBJ2-7, reads KAGVTQTPRYLIKTRGQQVTLSCSPISGHRSVSWYQQTPGQGLQFLFEYFSETQRNKGNFPGRFSGRQFSNSRSEMNVSTLELGDSALYLCASSFGPLAGLYEQYFGPGTRLTVT.

This clonotype was picked up a small number of times. This chain links TRBV7-9 with TRBJ1-2; maybe TRBD1 (6 bases). Trimming shortened V by 5 bases and J by 9 bases, and 13 bases separated the two germline ends. Germline V CDR1 and CDR2: SEHNR, FQNEAQ (reference sequence). The CDR3 has 12 residues. The CDR3 DNA sequence: TGTGCCAGCAGCAACAGGGTTGGGAGCTACACCTTC. As protein: CASSNRVGSYTF. The complete variable domain, with remaining parts taken from reference TRBV7-9 and TRBJ1-2, reads DTGVSQNPRHKITKRGQNVTFRCDPISEHNRLYWYRQTLGQGPEFLTYFQNEAQLEKSRLLSDRFSAERPKGSFSTLEIQRTEQGDSAMYLCASSNRVGSYTFGSGTRLTVV.

This chain connects TRBV14 to TRBJ2-3; D unclear. Per the germline V gene, CDR1 is SGHDN and CDR2 is FVKESK. This CDR3 comprises 14 residues. V was pared by 4 bases and J by 0 bases, with 8 bases between. CDR3 DNA: TGTGCCAGCAGCCCAATGATCAGCACAGATACGCAGTATTTT. Translation gives CASSPMISTDTQYF. The full variable domain, with the rest looked up from reference TRBV14 and TRBJ2-3, is EAGVTQFPSHSVIEKGQTVTLRCDPISGHDNLYWYRRVMGKEIKFLLHFVKESKQDESGMPNNRFLAERTGGTYSTLKVQPAELEDSGVYFCASSPMISTDTQYFGPGTRLTVL.

The chain recombines TRBV6-5 with TRBJ2-1; 9 positions agree with TRBD1. Germline V gives CDR1 MNHEY, CDR2 SVGAGI. The CDR3 has 15 amino acids. V lost 6 bases to trimming and J lost 5 bases; unmatched junction nucleotides: 8. The DNA of the CDR3 is TGTGCCAGCAGGGCCCCCGGACAGGGGCACAATGAGCAGTTCTTC. It encodes CASRAPGQGHNEQFF.

This clonotype was counted a few times. The genes are TRBV7-9 and TRBJ2-3; D call uncertain. The V and J ends lost 5 bases and 5 bases respectively, with 8 bases between them. This CDR3 contains 12 residues. Germline V gene data show CDR1 as SEHNR and CDR2 as FQNEAQ (reference sequence). For the CDR3, the DNA is TGTGCCAGCAGCCTTATGGGAGATACGCAGTATTTT. The encoded protein is CASSLMGDTQYF.